These T cell receptor beta chains were read from a single sample in a study of shared clonotypes between healthy human individuals. Measured with immunoSEQ multiplex PCR; TCRdb has only the in-frame clones, and not every one. This table has some 1,100,000 clones, about 80% appearing once. The specimen was memory CD4+ T cells from PBMCs. The source is a man between 18 and 35 years old in good health. Some clones in this sample may be carry-over from other donors' samples. Each CDR3 is given with its conserved first and last residue. Each record gives: CDR3 protein, CDR3 DNA, V gene, J gene, D gene, clone size. The D gene is left open where the match is weak. Clone size appears in some rows only: once, few, many, or a class for an expanded clone.

CDR3 protein: CATRSSVATDTQYF
CDR3 DNA: TGTGCCACCAGATCGAGCGTAGCCACAGATACGCAGTATTTT
V gene: TRBV15
J gene: TRBJ2-3
D gene: NA
clone size: NA

CDR3 protein: CASSSGTSGFNTGELFF
CDR3 DNA: TGCGCCAGCAGCTCCGGGACTAGCGGTTTCAACACCGGGGAGCTGTTTTTT
V gene: TRBV5-1
J gene: TRBJ2-2
D gene: TRBD2
clone size: NA

CDR3 protein: CASSRRGERNEQYF
CDR3 DNA: TGTGCCAGCAGCCGTAGGGGGGAGCGGAACGAGCAGTACTTC
V gene: TRBV5-6
J gene: TRBJ2-7
D gene: NA
clone size: NA

CDR3 protein: CASSQGLAGVYEQYF
CDR3 DNA: TGTGCCAGCAGCCAAGGGCTAGCGGGAGTTTACGAGCAGTACTTC
V gene: TRBV4-2
J gene: TRBJ2-7
D gene: TRBD2
clone size: NA

CDR3 protein: CASSSHYRTYNEQFF
CDR3 DNA: TGTGCCAGCAGCTCCCACTACCGGACCTACAATGAGCAGTTCTTC
V gene: TRBV7-8
J gene: TRBJ2-1
D gene: NA
clone size: NA

CDR3 protein: CAISESRQAEQFF
CDR3 DNA: TGTGCCATCAGTGAGTCAAGACAGGCAGAGCAGTTCTTC
V gene: TRBV10-3
J gene: TRBJ2-1
D gene: NA
clone size: NA

CDR3 protein: CASSSLDREQFF
CDR3 DNA: TGTGCCAGCAGTTCCCTAGACCGTGAGCAGTTCTTC
V gene: TRBV6-5
J gene: TRBJ2-1
D gene: NA
clone size: once

CDR3 protein: CACLAVYQETQYF
CDR3 DNA: TGTGCCTGTCTAGCGGTTTACCAAGAGACCCAGTACTTC
V gene: TRBV30
J gene: TRBJ2-5
D gene: TRBD2
clone size: once

CDR3 protein: CASSFSFSTPDETQYF
CDR3 DNA: TGTGCCAGCAGCTTTTCTTTCAGCACCCCAGACGAGACCCAGTACTTC
V gene: TRBV11-1
J gene: TRBJ2-5
D gene: NA
clone size: NA

CDR3 protein: CASSWTDRESGNTIYF
CDR3 DNA: TGTGCCAGCAGCTGGACCGACAGGGAGTCTGGAAACACCATATATTTT
V gene: TRBV4-2
J gene: TRBJ1-3
D gene: TRBD1
clone size: once

CDR3 protein: CASSLATSNTEAFF
CDR3 DNA: TGTGCCAGCAGCTTAGCAACGTCGAACACTGAAGCTTTCTTT
V gene: TRBV7-9
J gene: TRBJ1-1
D gene: NA
clone size: NA

CDR3 protein: CASSRLAASYEQYF
CDR3 DNA: TGTGCCAGTAGTCGACTAGCAGCCTCCTACGAGCAGTACTTC
V gene: TRBV19
J gene: TRBJ2-7
D gene: TRBD2
clone size: NA

CDR3 protein: CASSFMADPTEAFF
CDR3 DNA: TGTGCCAGCAGCTTCATGGCAGACCCCACTGAAGCTTTCTTT
V gene: TRBV11-2
J gene: TRBJ1-1
D gene: NA
clone size: NA

CDR3 protein: CASSSGEGTEAFF
CDR3 DNA: TGTGCCAGCAGCTCGGGGGAAGGTACTGAAGCTTTCTTT
V gene: TRBV2
J gene: TRBJ1-1
D gene: NA
clone size: NA

CDR3 protein: CASSEASPQYF
CDR3 DNA: TGTGCCAGCAGTGAAGCGTCACCTCAGTACTTC
V gene: TRBV2
J gene: TRBJ2-5
D gene: NA
clone size: NA

CDR3 protein: CASTKGGGQETQYF
CDR3 DNA: TGTGCCAGCACAAAAGGAGGGGGCCAAGAGACCCAGTACTTC
V gene: TRBV9
J gene: TRBJ2-5
D gene: NA
clone size: NA

CDR3 protein: CASSLRVMETQYF
CDR3 DNA: TGTGCCAGCAGCTTAAGAGTGATGGAGACCCAGTACTTC
V gene: TRBV7-3
J gene: TRBJ2-5
D gene: NA
clone size: NA

CDR3 protein: CASSKQGPVLDNEQFF
CDR3 DNA: TGTGCCAGCAGCAAACAGGGGCCCGTGCTTGACAATGAGCAGTTCTTC
V gene: TRBV7-2
J gene: TRBJ2-1
D gene: TRBD1
clone size: few

CDR3 protein: CASSLVPGVQETQYF
CDR3 DNA: TGCGCCAGCAGCTTGGTGCCGGGGGTCCAAGAGACCCAGTACTTC
V gene: TRBV5-1
J gene: TRBJ2-5
D gene: NA
clone size: NA

CDR3 protein: CASSDGEEQFF
CDR3 DNA: TGTGCCAGCAGTGACGGAGAGGAGCAGTTCTTC
V gene: TRBV6-4
J gene: TRBJ2-1
D gene: NA
clone size: once

CDR3 protein: CATSRRSGRWETQYF
CDR3 DNA: TGTGCCACCAGCCGCCGGAGCGGGAGGTGGGAGACCCAGTACTTC
V gene: TRBV15
J gene: TRBJ2-5
D gene: TRBD2
clone size: once

CDR3 protein: CAAVRGRKDTQYF
CDR3 DNA: TGTGCCGCGGTCAGGGGCCGAAAAGATACGCAGTATTTT
V gene: TRBV28
J gene: TRBJ2-3
D gene: NA
clone size: NA

CDR3 protein: CASSYRGYQETQYF
CDR3 DNA: TGCGCCAGCAGCTACCGGGGGTACCAAGAGACCCAGTACTTC
V gene: TRBV5-1
J gene: TRBJ2-5
D gene: NA
clone size: NA

CDR3 protein: CSVQTTVNTGELFF
CDR3 DNA: TGCAGCGTGCAAACGACAGTGAACACCGGGGAGCTGTTTTTT
V gene: TRBV29-1
J gene: TRBJ2-2
D gene: NA
clone size: NA

CDR3 protein: CASTPPLGGSSYNEQFF
CDR3 DNA: TGTGCCAGCACCCCGCCCCTTGGGGGCAGCTCCTACAATGAGCAGTTCTTC
V gene: TRBV7-9
J gene: TRBJ2-1
D gene: NA
clone size: NA

CDR3 protein: CARNPGQGPYTGELFF
CDR3 DNA: TGTGCCAGAAATCCGGGACAGGGGCCTTACACCGGGGAGCTGTTTTTT
V gene: TRBV6-8
J gene: TRBJ2-2
D gene: TRBD1
clone size: NA

CDR3 protein: CASSYLRQGNYGYTF
CDR3 DNA: TGTGCCAGCAGTTACTTAAGACAGGGGAACTATGGCTACACCTTC
V gene: TRBV6-5
J gene: TRBJ1-2
D gene: TRBD1
clone size: NA

CDR3 protein: CASSLMADNQPQHF
CDR3 DNA: TGTGCCAGCAGCTTAATGGCCGACAATCAGCCCCAGCATTTT
V gene: TRBV7-2
J gene: TRBJ1-5
D gene: NA
clone size: NA

CDR3 protein: CASSYILGGSSYEQYF
CDR3 DNA: TGCGCCAGCAGCTACATTCTCGGGGGGTCCTCCTACGAGCAGTACTTC
V gene: TRBV5-1
J gene: TRBJ2-7
D gene: TRBD2
clone size: few

CDR3 protein: CASSVEAGQGLISGETQYF
CDR3 DNA: TGTGCCAGCAGCGTAGAGGCTGGACAGGGGTTGATAAGCGGAGAGACCCAGTACTTC
V gene: TRBV9
J gene: TRBJ2-5
D gene: TRBD1
clone size: NA

CDR3 protein: CATSRDLPGNNEQFF
CDR3 DNA: TGTGCCACCAGCAGAGATCTCCCCGGGAACAATGAGCAGTTCTTC
V gene: TRBV15
J gene: TRBJ2-1
D gene: NA
clone size: few

CDR3 protein: CASSLVSGSYNEQFF
CDR3 DNA: TGTGCCAGCAGCTTGGTCTCTGGCTCCTACAATGAGCAGTTCTTC
V gene: TRBV5-4
J gene: TRBJ2-1
D gene: NA
clone size: NA

CDR3 protein: CASSPDRSYGYTF
CDR3 DNA: TGTGCCAGCAGCCCGGACAGGTCCTATGGCTACACCTTC
V gene: TRBV9
J gene: TRBJ1-2
D gene: TRBD1
clone size: NA

CDR3 protein: CASSLLGAAETQYF
CDR3 DNA: TGTGCCAGCAGCTTATTAGGGGCAGCAGAGACCCAGTACTTC
V gene: TRBV7-2
J gene: TRBJ2-5
D gene: NA
clone size: NA

CDR3 protein: CASRRTGQSEQYF
CDR3 DNA: TGTGCCAGCAGGCGGACAGGTCAGTCCGAGCAGTACTTC
V gene: TRBV27
J gene: TRBJ2-7
D gene: TRBD1
clone size: NA

CDR3 protein: CASSPPLGIADTQYF
CDR3 DNA: TGTGCCAGCAGCCCTCCCCTGGGGATAGCAGATACGCAGTATTTT
V gene: TRBV28
J gene: TRBJ2-3
D gene: NA
clone size: few

CDR3 protein: CASSLVLGTNTEAFF
CDR3 DNA: TGTGCCAGCAGCTTAGTGCTGGGAACCAACACTGAAGCTTTCTTT
V gene: TRBV7-2
J gene: TRBJ1-1
D gene: NA
clone size: NA

CDR3 protein: CASSDRRTESQETQYF
CDR3 DNA: TGTGCCAGCAGCGACCGGCGGACAGAGTCCCAAGAGACCCAGTACTTC
V gene: TRBV9
J gene: TRBJ2-5
D gene: NA
clone size: NA

CDR3 protein: CASSEGYQGYEQYF
CDR3 DNA: TGTGCCAGCAGTGAAGGTTATCAAGGGTACGAGCAGTACTTC
V gene: TRBV6-1
J gene: TRBJ2-7
D gene: NA
clone size: NA

CDR3 protein: CASSLVGGSDTQYF
CDR3 DNA: TGCGCCAGCAGCTTGGTTGGGGGCTCAGATACGCAGTATTTT
V gene: TRBV5-1
J gene: TRBJ2-3
D gene: NA
clone size: NA

CDR3 protein: CASSPRGQTQYF
CDR3 DNA: TGTGCCAGCAGTCCCAGGGGGCAGACCCAGTACTTC
V gene: TRBV27
J gene: TRBJ2-5
D gene: TRBD1
clone size: few

CDR3 protein: CASSPGLRETQYF
CDR3 DNA: TGTGCCAGCTCGCCAGGGTTAAGAGAGACCCAGTACTTC
V gene: TRBV28
J gene: TRBJ2-5
D gene: NA
clone size: NA

CDR3 protein: CASSPQTSAVTDTQYF
CDR3 DNA: TGTGCCAGCAGCCCCCAGACTAGCGCTGTAACAGATACGCAGTATTTT
V gene: TRBV7-9
J gene: TRBJ2-3
D gene: TRBD2
clone size: NA

CDR3 protein: CASTGGDTQYF
CDR3 DNA: TGTGCCAGCACAGGCGGGGATACGCAGTATTTT
V gene: TRBV28
J gene: TRBJ2-3
D gene: NA
clone size: NA

CDR3 protein: CASSPNGGSYNEQFF
CDR3 DNA: TGTGCCAGCAGCCCCAACGGGGGCTCCTACAATGAGCAGTTCTTC
V gene: TRBV9
J gene: TRBJ2-1
D gene: NA
clone size: NA

CDR3 protein: CSAAGTVEAFF
CDR3 DNA: TGCAGTGCCGCAGGAACGGTTGAAGCTTTCTTT
V gene: TRBV20-1
J gene: TRBJ1-1
D gene: NA
clone size: few

CDR3 protein: CASSPPSGRGYGYTF
CDR3 DNA: TGTGCCAGCTCACCACCGTCGGGCAGGGGCTATGGCTACACCTTC
V gene: TRBV18
J gene: TRBJ1-2
D gene: NA
clone size: NA

CDR3 protein: CASSPTRAGGAKASYNEQFF
CDR3 DNA: TGCGCCAGCAGTCCCACGCGGGCAGGGGGCGCTAAGGCCTCCTACAATGAGCAGTTCTTC
V gene: TRBV23-1
J gene: TRBJ2-1
D gene: TRBD1
clone size: NA

CDR3 protein: CASSLAAGTYEQYF
CDR3 DNA: TGTGCCAGCAGCTTAGCGGCGGGGACCTACGAGCAGTACTTC
V gene: TRBV7-9
J gene: TRBJ2-7
D gene: NA
clone size: NA

CDR3 protein: CASSLVSGEETQYF
CDR3 DNA: TGCGCCAGCAGCTTGGTGTCAGGGGAGGAGACCCAGTACTTC
V gene: TRBV5-1
J gene: TRBJ2-5
D gene: NA
clone size: NA

CDR3 protein: CASSFITTPTDTQYF
CDR3 DNA: TGTGCCAGCAGTTTTATCACAACCCCCACAGATACGCAGTATTTT
V gene: TRBV28
J gene: TRBJ2-3
D gene: NA
clone size: NA